The sequence of this T cell receptor beta chain was determined in a study of CD8 T cells in ankylosing spondylitis. The ends lost 4 bases at V and 2 bases at J; junction bases unmatched: 8. Per germline, CDR1 SGHRS and CDR2 YFSETQ. CDR3 length: 15 amino acids. This clonotype was seen only a few times. Using its own MiXCR run on the 5' RACE reads, TCRdb lists one record per CDR3 protein. The data hold approximately 350,000 distinct CDR3 sequences, with approximately 22% observed a single time. Sequenced sample: blood, either unsorted or a sorted T cell fraction (not recorded which). This chain links TRBV5-1 with TRBJ2-7; 8 positions match TRBD1. The receptor's source is a male donor with ankylosing spondylitis or in good health (not recorded which). The CDR3 DNA reads as TGCGCCAGCAGCCCGGGGGAGACAGGGGCCTACGAGCAGTACTTC. Translation gives CASSPGETGAYEQYF.